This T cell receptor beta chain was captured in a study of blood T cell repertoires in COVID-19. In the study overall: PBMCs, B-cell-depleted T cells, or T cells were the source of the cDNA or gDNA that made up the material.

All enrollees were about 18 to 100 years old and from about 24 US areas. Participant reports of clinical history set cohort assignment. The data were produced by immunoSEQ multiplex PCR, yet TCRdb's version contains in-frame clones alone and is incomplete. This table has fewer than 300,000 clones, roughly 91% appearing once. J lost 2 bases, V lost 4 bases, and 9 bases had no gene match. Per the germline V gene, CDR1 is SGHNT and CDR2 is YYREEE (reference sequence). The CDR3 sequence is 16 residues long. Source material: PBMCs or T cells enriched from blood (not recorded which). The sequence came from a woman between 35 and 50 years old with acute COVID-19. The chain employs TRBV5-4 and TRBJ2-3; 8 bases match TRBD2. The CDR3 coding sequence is TGTGCCAGCAGCCGAAGGCGGCGGGGGGCCACAGATACGCAGTATTTT. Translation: CASSRRRRGATDTQYF.